This T cell receptor (beta chain) was recorded in a study of CD8 T cells in Susac syndrome. Random-hexamer reverse transcription was applied to roughly 0.5 to 1 ug RNA. The immunoSEQ assay covered 54 Vbeta and 13 Jbeta segments for CDR3. TCRdb itself ran the immunoSEQ multiplex PCR reads through MiXCR, one entry per CDR3 protein. The table includes about 70,000 distinct CDR3 sequences, roughly 95% detected once. Germline lookup yields CDR1 LNHDA and CDR2 SQIVND (reference sequence). This CDR3 has 17 amino acids. Unmatched junction bases numbered 16, after V lost 6 bases and J lost 9 bases. The specimen was CD4+ T cells from PBMCs. The sequence was collected from a human donor with multiple sclerosis. The genes are TRBV19 and TRBJ1-4, with TRBD1 matching over 10 bases. The CDR3 sequence is CASSATGGARSRKKLFF. CDR3 nucleotides: TGTGCCAGTAGCGCGACAGGGGGCGCGAGGTCGCGGAAAAAACTGTTTTTT. Together with reference TRBV19 and TRBJ1-4, the CDR3 gives the full variable domain: DGGITQSPKYLFRKEGQNVTLSCEQNLNHDAMYWYRQDPGQGLRLIYYSQIVNDFQKGDIAEGYSVSREKKESFPLTVTSAQKNPTAFYLCASSATGGARSRKKLFFGSGTQLSVL.